Below, 25 T cell receptor beta chains from the same sample are listed, as sequenced in a study of CD8 T cells in Susac syndrome. The RNA input was roughly 0.45 to 1 ug, and it was reverse transcribed with random hexamers. In TCRdb, the immunoSEQ multiplex PCR reads were re-called with MiXCR into one record per CDR3 protein. The repertoire holds 230,000 or so distinct CDR3 sequences, with roughly 96% as singletons. The material sequenced was CD4+ T cells from PBMCs. These receptors were taken from a human donor with multiple sclerosis.

The rearrangement links TRBV19 to TRBJ2-3, with 9 bases identical to TRBD2. The germline gives CDR1 LNHDA, CDR2 SQIVND (reference sequence). With 3 bases clipped from V and 1 base from J, the junction kept 5 bases outside the gene matches. The CDR3 covers 16 residues. This chain's CDR3 is CASSILAGSRTDTQYF. CDR3 sequence (DNA): TGTGCCAGTAGTATCCTAGCGGGAAGTCGCACAGATACGCAGTATTTT. The full variable domain, with the rest looked up from reference TRBV19 and TRBJ2-3, is DGGITQSPKYLFRKEGQNVTLSCEQNLNHDAMYWYRQDPGQGLRLIYYSQIVNDFQKGDIAEGYSVSREKKESFPLTVTSAQKNPTAFYLCASSILAGSRTDTQYFGPGTRLTVL.

V is TRBV20-1 and J is TRBJ2-3; D not certain. The CDR3 sequence is 11 residues long. V was shortened by 7 bases and J by 11 bases, with 16 bases between the two germline ends. Germline loops: CDR1 DFQATT, CDR2 SNEGSKA (reference sequence). DNA for the CDR3: TGCAGTGTTCAGGCAGCTAGTAAGCAGTATTTT. Translation: CSVQAASKQYF.

This chain links TRBV11-3 with TRBJ2-5; D ambiguous. CDR3 length: 13 residues. Per germline, CDR1 SGHNT and CDR2 YENEEA. V dropped 5 bases and J dropped 7 bases, with 14 bases sitting between them. CDR3 sequence reads: CASSASTERTQYF. As DNA, the CDR3 is TGTGCCAGCAGCGCGTCGACGGAGAGGACCCAGTACTTC.

V gene TRBV29-1 combines with J gene TRBJ2-3, with 14 bases aligning to TRBD2. CDR1 and CDR2 from the germline V gene are SQVTM and ANQGSEA. Trimming cost V 7 bases and J 4 bases; bases outside gene matches: 13. This CDR3 has 17 residues. CDR3 in amino acids: CSGRAGTSGSRSDTQYF. As DNA, the CDR3 is TGCAGCGGGCGAGCTGGGACTAGCGGGAGTAGATCAGATACGCAGTATTTT.

The chain employs TRBV29-1 and TRBJ2-1; the D call may be TRBD1 or TRBD2 (7 bases each). The CDR3 covers 13 residues. Germline CDR1 is SQVTM and CDR2 is ANQGSEA. Trimming took off 8 bases at V and 2 bases at J, with 13 bases between the two ends. CDR3 sequence reads: CSSSGGAYNEQFF. CDR3 bases: TGCAGCTCGTCAGGGGGGGCCTACAATGAGCAGTTCTTC.

The rearrangement joins TRBV27 to TRBJ1-1; the D gene is possibly TRBD1 (6 bases). Looked up from germline, CDR1 is MNHEY and CDR2 is SMNVEV (reference sequence). The CDR3 runs 12 residues. The V end was cut by 8 bases, the J end by 8 bases, with 15 bases between. For the CDR3, the DNA is TGTGCCAGCTGGAGATCGACAGGCGAAGCTTTCTTT. Its protein is CASWRSTGEAFF.

The V gene is TRBV9, the J gene TRBJ2-3, with TRBD2 matching 7 bases. Trimming at V came to 4 bases and at J to 4 bases, leaving 15 bases not matched to a gene. The CDR3 is 17 amino acids. Germline lookup yields CDR1 SGDLS and CDR2 YYNGEE. The CDR3: CASSNLPGLPTPDTQYF. CDR3 DNA: TGTGCCAGCAGCAACCTACCGGGACTACCTACTCCAGATACGCAGTATTTT.

The rearrangement uses TRBV3-1 and TRBJ1-1; 8 nucleotides align to TRBD1. Germline V gene lookup returns CDR1 LGHDT and CDR2 YNNKEL (reference sequence). V lost 1 base to trimming and J lost 5 bases; unmatched junction nucleotides: 3. The CDR3 is 14 amino acids. The CDR3 spells CASSQGTGQTEAFF. In nucleotides, the CDR3 is TGTGCCAGCAGCCAAGGGACAGGGCAGACTGAAGCTTTCTTT.

J is TRBJ2-1 and V is TRBV5-6, with 11 bases identical to TRBD2. Per the germline V gene, CDR1 is SGHDT and CDR2 is YYEEEE. The CDR3 is 15 residues long. V trimming: 4 bases; J trimming: 7 bases; junction bases outside the gene matches: 7. CDR3 nucleotide sequence: TGTGCCAGCAGCAAAGGACTAGCGGGCTCAAATGAGCAGTTCTTC. Translation gives CASSKGLAGSNEQFF.

The rearrangement joins TRBV20-1 to TRBJ2-1, with D uncertain. Germline assignment: CDR1 DFQATT and CDR2 SNEGSKA (reference sequence). This CDR3 contains 15 residues. Trimming cost V 3 bases and J 2 bases, with 14 bases left between them. The CDR3 reads CSASQRVSTYNEQFF. The CDR3 DNA follows: TGCAGTGCTAGTCAAAGAGTATCTACCTACAATGAGCAGTTCTTC.

V and J are TRBV20-1 and TRBJ2-5; 7 bases map to TRBD1. Germline CDR1 DFQATT, CDR2 SNEGSKA (reference sequence). J was trimmed by 5 bases and V by 0 bases; bases with no gene match: 15. The CDR3 has 17 amino acids. The CDR3 nucleotides read TGCAGTGCTAGAGACGGGACCAGGGGGATAGCGTTGGAGACCCAGTACTTC. It yields the protein CSARDGTRGIALETQYF.

This clonotype appeared a single time. The V and J genes are TRBV7-9 and TRBJ2-1; D unresolved. The germline V gene has CDR1 SEHNR and CDR2 FQNEAQ (reference sequence). The CDR3 consists of 9 residues. Trimming removed 8 bases at V and 9 bases at J, with 5 bases between. The CDR3 loop is CASPSEQFF. In nucleotides, the CDR3 is TGTGCCAGCCCTTCTGAGCAGTTCTTC.

The V call is TRBV2, the J call TRBJ1-1; D ambiguous. The germline V gene encodes CDR1 SNHLY and CDR2 FYNNEI. This CDR3 is built from 13 residues. Trimming left V 0 bases short and J 7 bases short, with 9 bases between. CDR3 residues: CASSEAELGEAFF. The CDR3 DNA follows: TGTGCCAGCAGTGAAGCGGAGCTAGGTGAAGCTTTCTTT. The full variable domain, rest sourced from reference TRBV2 and TRBJ1-1, is EPEVTQTPSHQVTQMGQEVILRCVPISNHLYFYWYRQILGQKVEFLVSFYNNEISEKSEIFDDQFSVERPDGSNFTLKIRSTKLEDSAMYFCASSEAELGEAFFGQGTRLTVV.

This chain connects TRBV20-1 to TRBJ1-1, with TRBD1 matching over 8 bases. This CDR3 comprises 13 residues. CDR1 and CDR2 from the germline V gene are DFQATT and SNEGSKA (reference sequence). Trimming cost V 3 bases and J 1 base; bases outside gene matches: 1. The CDR3 spells CSARTGENTEAFF. Here the CDR3 DNA reads TGCAGTGCTAGGACAGGGGAGAACACTGAAGCTTTCTTT.

The chain has TRBV4-2 and TRBJ2-7; TRBD1 agrees at 7 bases. V gave up 4 bases and J gave up 3 bases; unmatched junction bases: 9. The CDR3 is 15 amino acids. From germline, CDR1 is LGHNA and CDR2 YNFKEQ. CDR3 amino acids: CASSPQGPGDYEQYF. CDR3 in DNA: TGTGCCAGCAGCCCACAGGGGCCTGGGGACTACGAGCAGTACTTC.

This sequence joins TRBV29-1 and TRBJ2-4, with a possible D match to TRBD2 (7 bases). Germline V gives CDR1 SQVTM, CDR2 ANQGSEA. V lost 7 bases to trimming and J lost 7 bases, with 14 bases between them. This CDR3 region has 12 residues. The CDR3 nucleotides are TGCAGCGCGGGAGGACAGTCCAACATTCAGTACTTC. Translated: CSAGGQSNIQYF. The full variable domain, completed using reference TRBV29-1 and TRBJ2-4, is SAVISQKPSRDICQRGTSLTIQCQVDSQVTMMFWYRQQPGQSLTLIATANQGSEATYESGFVIDKFPISRPNLTFSTLTVSNMSPEDSSIYLCSAGGQSNIQYFGAGTRLSVL.

The chain combines TRBV18 with TRBJ2-5, with D hard to call. The CDR3 covers 12 residues. Germline values: CDR1 KGHSH, CDR2 LQKENI. Trimming left V 6 bases short and J 1 base short, with 6 bases between. The CDR3 loop reads CASSASQETQYF. In DNA form, the CDR3 reads TGTGCCAGCTCGGCATCCCAAGAGACCCAGTACTTC. The full variable domain, rest sourced from reference TRBV18 and TRBJ2-5, is NAGVMQNPRHLVRRRGQEARLRCSPMKGHSHVYWYRQLPEEGLKFMVYLQKENIIDESGMPKERFSAEFPKEGPSILRIQQVVRGDSAAYFCASSASQETQYFGPGTRLLVL.

This clonotype occurred once. The rearrangement uses TRBV20-1 and TRBJ2-3; tentative D call: TRBD2 (5 bases). Trimming shortened V by 1 base and J by 2 bases, and 13 bases separated the two germline ends. There are 15 residues in the CDR3. Per the germline V gene, CDR1 is DFQATT and CDR2 is SNEGSKA (reference sequence). In DNA form, the CDR3 reads TGCAGTGCTAGAGGCCTAGCATCTTTCACAGATACGCAGTATTTT. This encodes CSARGLASFTDTQYF.

The sample holds one count of this clonotype. The chain links TRBV28 to TRBJ1-1; D gene unclear. This CDR3 comprises 13 residues. Trimming cost V 7 bases and J 1 base, with 10 bases left between them. CDR1 and CDR2 from the germline V gene are MDHEN and SYDVKM. The CDR3 loop reads CASTVKGNTEAFF. The CDR3 coding sequence is TGTGCCAGCACCGTCAAGGGGAACACTGAAGCTTTCTTT. The entire variable domain, with the rest obtained from reference TRBV28 and TRBJ1-1, is as follows: DVKVTQSSRYLVKRTGEKVFLECVQDMDHENMFWYRQDPGLGLRLIYFSYDVKMKEKGDIPEGYSVSREKKERFSLILESASTNQTSMYLCASTVKGNTEAFFGQGTRLTVV.

CDR3 sequence (DNA): TGCGCCAGCAGCCCTAGAGCTGGAGGCACTGAAGCTTTCTTT. It is translated as CASSPRAGGTEAFF. The chain has TRBV5-1 and TRBJ1-1; no firm D call. V was cut by 4 bases and J by 4 bases, with 14 bases left in between. This CDR3 is built from 14 residues. Per the germline V gene, CDR1 is SGHRS and CDR2 is YFSETQ.

The chain has TRBV20-1 and TRBJ1-3; D ambiguous. The CDR3 is made up of 12 amino acids. The germline V gene has CDR1 DFQATT and CDR2 SNEGSKA (reference sequence). Trimming cost V 3 bases and J 4 bases, with 7 bases left between them. The CDR3 nucleotides read TGCAGTGCTAGGCCGACCGGAAACACCATATATTTT. It encodes CSARPTGNTIYF.

This chain uses TRBV4-1 with TRBJ2-6; D is unclear. The V gene lost 1 base and the J gene lost 0 bases, with 10 bases spanning the gap. The CDR3 runs 17 residues. The germline CDR1 and CDR2 sequences are MGHRA and YSYEKL. The CDR3 DNA sequence: TGCGCCAGCAGCCAAGTGGACGGCCTCTCTGGGGCCAACGTCCTGACTTTC. It encodes CASSQVDGLSGANVLTF.

This chain joins TRBV29-1 and TRBJ2-7; D is undetermined. Deletions cut 3 bases from V and 0 bases from J, with 12 bases between. The germline gives CDR1 SQVTM, CDR2 ANQGSEA. The CDR3 consists of 14 residues. The CDR3 loop reads CSVEGTPPSYEQYF. CDR3 DNA: TGCAGCGTTGAGGGCACCCCTCCCTCCTACGAGCAGTACTTC.

The chain employs TRBV29-1 and TRBJ1-6; no clear D. Germline assignment: CDR1 SQVTM and CDR2 ANQGSEA. Between the trimmed V and J ends, which lost 7 bases and 1 base, there was a span of 8 bases. This CDR3 spans 13 amino acids. The CDR3 loop is CSARISYNSPLHF. The CDR3 DNA reads TGCAGCGCCAGGATTTCCTATAATTCACCCCTCCACTTT.

The chain carries TRBV20-1 and TRBJ1-3; D is possibly TRBD1 (5 bases). Germline-derived CDR1 and CDR2 are DFQATT and SNEGSKA (reference sequence). Trimming left V 3 bases short and J 2 bases short, with 14 bases between. CDR3 length equals 15 residues. The CDR3 region has the DNA TGCAGTGCTAGGCCCCGCAGGGAGGCTGGAAACACCATATATTTT. Encoded protein: CSARPRREAGNTIYF.